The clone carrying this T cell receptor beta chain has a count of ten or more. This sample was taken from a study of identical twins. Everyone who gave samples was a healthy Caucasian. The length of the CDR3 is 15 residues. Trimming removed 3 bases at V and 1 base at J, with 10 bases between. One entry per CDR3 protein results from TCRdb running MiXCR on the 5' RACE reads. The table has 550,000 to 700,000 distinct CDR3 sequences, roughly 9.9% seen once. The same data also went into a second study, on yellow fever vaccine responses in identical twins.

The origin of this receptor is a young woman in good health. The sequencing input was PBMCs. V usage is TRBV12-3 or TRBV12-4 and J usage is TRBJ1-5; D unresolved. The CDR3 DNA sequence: TGTGCCAGCAGTTTCCGATCCCTAAGCAATCAGCCCCAGCATTTT. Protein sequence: CASSFRSLSNQPQHF.